This T cell receptor beta chain derives from a study of response to subunit inactivated influenza vaccine. TCRdb re-called the RT-PCR reads through MiXCR, storing one row per CDR3 protein. The data show more than 550,000 distinct CDR3 sequences, over 9.5% seen once. Overall study findings and caveats: There was a suggestion from the authors that each seasonal influenza vaccination recruits few new T cells.

The ends were cut back, 0 bases at V and 9 bases at J, with 12 bases in the middle. CDR1 SGHRS and CDR2 YFSETQ come from the germline V gene. CDR3 length: 13 residues. This clonotype occurred a few times. Its antigen remains unidentified. The receptor was derived from a man in his fifties or sixties who received an inactivated influenza vaccine. Sequenced material: PBMCs from blood, taken on the day of vaccination. The chain recombines TRBV5-1 with TRBJ1-2, with D perhaps matching TRBD1 (5 bases). CDR3 region: CASSLVGDTSYTF. In nucleotides, the CDR3 is TGCGCCAGCAGCTTGGTGGGGGATACAAGCTACACCTTC.